Presented here are 9 T cell receptor beta chains from one specimen sequenced in a study of response to subunit inactivated influenza vaccine. TCRdb independently ran MiXCR on the RT-PCR reads; one entry per CDR3 protein. The sample carries hundreds of thousands of distinct CDR3 sequences, roughly 14% recorded once. Material: PBMCs from blood, obtained roughly 15 days before vaccination. Every receptor here comes from a man in his forties or fifties who received an inactivated influenza vaccine.

This clonotype has just a few counts. The chain links TRBV7-6 to TRBJ2-7; a possible D gene is TRBD1 (6 bases). This CDR3 is 15 amino acids long. The V end lost 0 bases, the J end lost 0 bases, and 9 bases lay between the germline ends. Germline-derived CDR1 and CDR2 are SGHVS and FNYEAQ. CDR3 DNA sequence: TGTGCCAGCAGCTTAGCCGCAGGGGTCTCCTACGAGCAGTACTTC. Amino acids: CASSLAAGVSYEQYF.

The table lists this clonotype with a few counts. The chain combines TRBV25-1 with TRBJ2-1, with TRBD2 identical over 10 bases. This CDR3 is built from 17 residues. CDR1 is MGHDK and CDR2 is SYGVNS in the germline V gene. The V and J ends lost 8 bases and 0 bases, in that order; junction bases with no gene match: 10. The CDR3 region is CASSTSGQTSSYNEQFF. For the CDR3, the DNA is TGTGCCAGCTCGACTAGCGGGCAGACGAGCTCCTACAATGAGCAGTTCTTC.

The sample holds a few counts of this clonotype. The chain combines TRBV20-1 with TRBJ2-3; D uncertain. The CDR3 length is 14 residues. V was trimmed by 6 bases and J by 2 bases, leaving 15 bases between them. Germline CDR1 reads DFQATT; CDR2 reads SNEGSKA (reference sequence). CDR3 bases: TGCAGTGCCCAGGTTTTGCGGTCCACAGATACGCAGTATTTT. Translation gives CSAQVLRSTDTQYF.

The chain combines TRBV12-3 or TRBV12-4 with TRBJ2-7; weak D call: TRBD2 (5 bases). Trimming took 8 bases from V and 5 from J, leaving 16 bases between them. The CDR3 covers 13 residues. The CDR3 sequence: CASPGLPKDEQYF. The CDR3 bases are TGTGCCAGCCCTGGACTGCCCAAAGACGAGCAGTACTTC.

The chain links TRBV2 to TRBJ2-5, with a tentative D call TRBD2 (6 bases). This CDR3 contains 13 residues. V was pared by 6 bases and J by 3 bases, with 11 bases between. From germline, CDR1 is SNHLY and CDR2 FYNNEI. CDR3 loop: CASSISGKETQYF. The CDR3 coding sequence is TGTGCCAGCAGCATTAGCGGTAAAGAGACCCAGTACTTC. Full variable domain (remainder filled in from reference TRBV2 and TRBJ2-5): EPEVTQTPSHQVTQMGQEVILRCVPISNHLYFYWYRQILGQKVEFLVSFYNNEISEKSEIFDDQFSVERPDGSNFTLKIRSTKLEDSAMYFCASSISGKETQYFGPGTRLLVL.

This clonotype was detected only a few times. The chain is built from TRBV20-1 and TRBJ1-1; 12 bases match TRBD1. CDR1 is DFQATT, CDR2 SNEGSKA, per germline (reference sequence). CDR3 length: 15 amino acids. The junction had 4 bases not matched to a gene; V was cut back by 0 bases and J by 5 bases. The CDR3 is CSARDRDRGPTEAFF. The CDR3 region has the DNA TGCAGTGCTAGAGATAGGGACAGGGGGCCGACTGAAGCTTTCTTT.

The CDR3 sequence is CASSFFGGDRTYEQYF. Written as DNA, the CDR3 is TGTGCCAGCAGCTTTTTTGGGGGCGATAGGACCTACGAGCAGTACTTC. This sequence joins TRBV13 and TRBJ2-7, with D perhaps TRBD1 (6 bases). CDR3 size: 16 residues. The V and J ends lost 3 bases and 2 bases respectively, with 17 bases between them. Germline-derived CDR1 and CDR2 are PRHDT and FYEKMQ (reference sequence).

This clonotype was seen at least ten times. At one end the junction does not follow the germline gene, possibly because of a read error. J is TRBJ2-7 and V is TRBV5-1; the D gene is possibly TRBD1 (6 bases). CDR1 and CDR2 from the germline V gene are SGHRS and YFSETQ. There are 13 residues in the CDR3. CDR3 in DNA: TGTGCCAGCAGTTTGGGGGCCTCCTACGAGCAGTACTTC. It specifies CASSLGASYEQYF.

The chain recombines TRBV5-1 with TRBJ1-3; no firm D call. The CDR3 is 15 residues long. The V end lost 4 bases, the J end lost 8 bases, and 19 bases lay between the germline ends. Germline assignment: CDR1 SGHRS and CDR2 YFSETQ. Here the CDR3 reads CASSPGAGSGDTIYF. CDR3 in DNA: TGCGCCAGCAGCCCTGGAGCAGGATCGGGAGACACCATATATTTT. Full variable domain (outside the CDR3, taken from reference TRBV5-1 and TRBJ1-3): KAGVTQTPRYLIKTRGQQVTLSCSPISGHRSVSWYQQTPGQGLQFLFEYFSETQRNKGNFPGRFSGRQFSNSRSEMNVSTLELGDSALYLCASSPGAGSGDTIYFGEGSWLTVV.